The source of this TCR beta chain is a study of cytomegalovirus exposure and HLA in healthy donors (TCRdb year 2017). Regarding the study in general: An earlier analysis of under 600 of the donors reported 250 to 300 Gb of sequence data and some 120 million unique TCR beta sequences from 150 million to 200 million T cells. An early release that covered 640 HLA-typed donors contained about 290 gigabases of sequencing data and some 87 million unique TCR sequences. The genetic ancestry cluster associated with self-reported Caucasian donors included about 81% of the 300 to 450 genotyped donors. The study aimed to test whether cataloging public T cell receptors could reveal signatures of past pathogen exposure. The study used immunosequencing to profile the T cell repertoires of 670 or so subjects and linked those repertoires to cytomegalovirus serostatus. Besides the first cohort of about 730 subjects, a separate validation cohort made up of about 120 different subjects was used. The study combined high-throughput TCR immunosequencing, statistical association of individual TCRs with disease status, and machine learning to predict cytomegalovirus infection status. A later analysis re-analyzed previously published TCR beta repertoires from several hundred donors and added high-resolution HLA genotyping to study TCR occurrence patterns. Rather than drawing on any new phenotypic data, the later analysis identified candidate immune exposures from TCR beta sequences and the way those sequences occurred across donors. An earlier analysis of 450 to 750 of the donors used high-throughput TCR beta sequencing to judge whether each TCR beta V gene segment behaved as functional or pseudogenic. Alongside the repertoire data, information on donor age, sex, ethnicity and CMV serostatus was compiled. A later genetic analysis used genome-wide SNP genotypes for about three fifths of the 666 donors, treating that subset as a discovery cohort. Every discovery cohort repertoire had been produced on one sequencing platform. HLA typing covered class I and class II loci at four-digit resolution. Typing coverage varied by locus: 629-630 donors for A, B, C, DRB1 and DQB1; some 520 for DQA1; more than 600 for DPA1; approximately 490 for DPB1. Five DR-DQ haplotypes were handled as single units for association and clustering, since linkage in the cohort was strong. Across around 400 genotyped donors of the cohort, an average of about 250,000 unique TCR beta nucleotide sequences per donor were sequenced, and roughly 20% of those sequences were non-productive. Overall study outcomes, separate from this receptor: Correlated functional status among segregating V segments might be attributable to linkage disequilibrium, but an unknown experimental factor could not be ruled out. According to a later analysis, most CMV-associated TCR beta chains appeared to be HLA-restricted, and the HLA associations seemed to be driven largely by CMV exposure. In a later analysis, TCR association rates were found to vary across HLA loci, with the most associated TCRs seen for DRB1 alleles and the fewest for HLA-C alleles. At a false discovery rate of 0.05, a later analysis linked roughly 17,000 TCR beta sequences to specific HLA alleles. The only immune exposure information available for the cohort was CMV serostatus. A cluster of highly shared sequence variants was judged likely to be a technical artifact of the sequencing pipeline. In an earlier analysis of fewer than 750 of the donors, most TCR beta V segments were observed in productive rearrangements about 87% or about 30% of the time, broadly matching IMGT annotations. Assigning TCR associations to individual alleles was difficult when HLA alleles, especially DR and DQ, strongly co-occurred. The cohort was sequenced for TCR beta chains only, and without alpha or paired-chain data the features that could be detected were limited. Most TCR sequences were seen in very few donors, while some public TCRs were found in many individuals. Presence/absence analyses assumed roughly uniform sequencing depth across donors, an assumption that may not hold. A few of the identified cytomegalovirus-associated TCR beta chains were confirmed in vitro to be specific for cytomegalovirus antigens. In a later analysis, HLA-associated TCR beta chains showed more clonal expansion and lower generation probabilities than non-associated chains that were equally common. An association between a missense DCLRE1C variant and V-gene and J-gene trimming of TCR beta chains was found in a later genetic analysis and replicated in an independent cohort. The study gave a list of some 150 TCR beta chains associated with cytomegalovirus. Roughly 15 rarely observed V segments, including chromosome 9 orphons, were excluded from the earlier analysis of just under 600 of the donors because counts were too low. The 87-base-pair reads could not distinguish some IMGT-functional V segments, including TRBV6-2 and TRBV6-3, so those segments were excluded. A further reported finding was that TCR beta sequences accurately predicted the HLA-A and HLA-B alleles for most subjects in the first cohort. The classifier was reported to diagnose cytomegalovirus status with high specificity and sensitivity in both the original and validation cohorts. A later analysis reported that several top co-occurrence clusters appeared linked to parvovirus B19, influenza, CMV and Epstein-Barr virus. Because some donors lacked HLA typing at each locus, the association tests relied only on the typed subset. It was suggested by the authors that the approach could potentially be generalized to other disease states and immunological phenotypes. In a later genetic analysis, fewer N-insertions in productive TCRs were reported among donors in an Asian-associated ancestry cluster than the approximately 670-donor mean.

The cohort consisted of 670 or so healthy bone marrow donors. At the time of sampling, all cohort members were nominally healthy, though unrecorded immune exposures were likely present. The donor was CMV seronegative and belonged to the group of over 300 seronegative cohort members. A peripheral blood sample was provided by each donor, and peripheral blood mononuclear cells were used for TCR beta sequencing. Genomic DNA extraction from the blood cell samples was performed with the Qiagen DNeasy Blood Extraction Kit. Turning to this clone: Its recognized antigen is unknown. No base quality values were provided; no much bigger clone lies one nucleotide off.

Trimming costs V 5 bases and J 1 base, and their ends lie 12 bases apart. Via the germline V gene, CDR1 is SGHRS and CDR2 YFSETQ. Spanning cysteine to phenylalanine, the CDR3 consists of 14 amino acids. Only CDR3 DNA is held: 42 bases, read in frame from base 1. The library was obtained by the immunoSEQ multiplex PCR assay. For the multiplex PCR, a mixture combining 60 forward primers for TCR Vbeta segments and 13 reverse primers for TCR Jbeta segments was used. A multiplex PCR assay on genomic DNA amplified the CDR3 region of rearranged TCR beta genes. The amplified TCR beta libraries were sequenced on the Illumina HiSeq System as 87-base-pair reads. In the authors' own workflow: A later analysis counted about 76 million unique TCR beta chains across the 650 to 700 repertoires, and some 11 million of these chains were shared by at least two donors. Raw reads were error-corrected and collapsed into unique sequences by a nearest-neighbor algorithm in which closely related sequences were merged to remove PCR and sequencing errors. To assign V, D and J gene segments, CDR3 sequences were aligned to IMGT reference sequences. Each retained sequence needed at least a six-nucleotide match to both a V gene segment and a J gene segment. A rearrangement was called productive if the CDR3 had no stop codons and remained in frame with V and J, and every other rearrangement was called non-productive. Following IMGT convention, CDR3 was defined as the stretch from the second conserved V-encoded cysteine to the conserved J-encoded phenylalanine. The earlier analysis of 500 to 600 of the donors excluded sequences that lacked an unambiguous match to a single V gene segment. An earlier analysis of a few hundred of the donors classified V segments as functional when productive rearrangements were above 56.7% and as segregating when the standard deviation between donors was above 5%. A statistical classification framework was built to diagnose cytomegalovirus status from the catalog of TCR beta chain sequences. In a later analysis, V and J genes were assigned by comparing TCR nucleotide sequences against IMGT/GENE-DB human TR gene sequences. In a later analysis, CDR3 sequences and most-parsimonious VDJ recombination scenarios were assigned using the TCRdist pipeline. A later analysis defined each TCR beta chain by its CDR3 amino acid sequence plus V-gene family, and excluded reads lacking a unique V-gene family. A later analysis removed nearly 600 highly shared, low-generation-probability nucleotide sequences to deal with suspected cross-contamination and a sequencing artifact. For each public chain, a later analysis derived a clonal expansion index from normalized ranks of inferred template counts within each repertoire. In a later analysis, generation probabilities were computed using a VDJ recombination model fitted to out-of-frame rearrangements, and the results were checked against IGoR. Hypergeometric tests were used in a later analysis to score TCR-TCR, TCR-HLA and TCR-CMV co-occurrence, with a repertoire-size bias correction applied to the TCR pairs. A later analysis estimated false discovery rates by permuting HLA or CMV assignments 20 times. In a later analysis, co-occurring TCRs were grouped using DBSCAN, with TCRdist sequence similarity added in when clustering inside HLA-allele-positive subsets. Repertoires with fewer than 30,000 or more than 120,000 public chains, plus five repertoires with anomalous nucleotide sharing, were excluded from co-occurrence clustering. TCRdb took this table from immuneACCESS and kept in-frame rearrangements with V and J called. Such tables lack part of the clones; where checked against another copy, unresolved V genes explain under half of the gap, and the rest is unexplained. Clonal size and the V and J genes are those of that table, whereas D and trimming came from the DNA. The table for this sample lists about 240,000 clones; 78% of them were counted only once. In total, the top ten clones hold 0.47% of the sample.

Sequencing was carried out using PBMCs. The receptor comes from a boy younger than 18 in good health and CMV-seronegative. The V gene is TRBV5-1 and the J gene is TRBJ1-1; possibly the D gene is TRBD1, per 5 matching bases. The CDR3 has the sequence CASRRDSGNTEAFF. The DNA sequence is as follows: TGCGCCAGCAGACGGGACTCGGGGAACACTGAAGCTTTCTTT.